The clone carrying this T cell receptor (beta chain) was counted a single time. The antigen remains undetermined. The sample belongs to a study of graft-versus-host responses after intestinal transplantation. Study information: The whole recipient group had anti-thymocyte globulin induction followed by tacrolimus and steroids for roughly three years.

Study-wide points: An association linked early post-transplant HvG declines with peak circulating GvH clone levels. Recipient marrow harbored GvH clones, some of which surfaced first in ileum or blood. Allografts of one patient group, those with graft-donor T cell macrochimerism, had high graft-versus-host to host-versus-graft clonal ratios.

This table comes from immunoSEQ multiplex PCR, and its TCRdb copy is limited to in-frame clones, with some not included. The table has 140,000 or so clones, about nine tenths seen once. This CDR3 region has 16 residues. The germline V and J ends were trimmed by 6 bases and 0 bases, with 16 bases remaining between them. Germline V lookup: CDR1 MDHEN, CDR2 SYDVKM. The sequence was collected from a human donor who received an intestinal transplant. The J gene is TRBJ2-3, the V gene TRBV28; D is possibly TRBD2 (5 bases). Sequenced here: unstimulated CD4+ T cells sorted from spleen or lymph node cells, sampled before intestinal transplant. The CDR3 region is CASSSPRGASTDTQYF. For the CDR3, the DNA is TGTGCCAGCAGCAGTCCCCGGGGAGCAAGCACAGATACGCAGTATTTT.